These T cell receptor beta chains were read from a single sample in a study of shared clonotypes between healthy human individuals. Clones were sequenced by immunoSEQ multiplex PCR, and TCRdb holds only the in-frame ones, with some missing. The profile shows 740,000 or so clones, 73% of them singletons. The sample taken for sequencing was memory CD4+ T cells sorted from blood. The receptors derive from a woman in her twenties or thirties in good health. Both conserved end residues are part of each CDR3. The D gene is left open where the match is weak. Only part of the rows carry a size: once, few, many, or a class if the clone is expanded.

j_gene,v_gene,abundance,d_gene,CDR3aa,CDR3nt
TRBJ2-1,TRBV11-3,-,-,CASSLDPRHEQFF,TGTGCCAGCAGCTTAGATCCAAGGCATGAGCAGTTCTTC
TRBJ1-1,TRBV19,many,TRBD1,CASSGQGGLLNTEAFF,TGTGCCAGCTCGGGACAGGGTGGTCTTCTGAACACTGAAGCTTTCTTT
TRBJ1-2,TRBV28,-,TRBD1,CASTPTGTGTYGYTF,TGTGCCAGCACCCCCACGGGGACAGGGACCTATGGCTACACCTTC
TRBJ2-1,TRBV28,-,-,CASSWATGLYNEQFF,TGTGCCAGCAGCTGGGCGACAGGACTTTACAATGAGCAGTTCTTC
TRBJ2-2,TRBV4-2,-,-,CASSQVEGVSGELFF,TGTGCCAGCAGCCAAGTAGAGGGGGTCTCCGGGGAGCTGTTTTTT
TRBJ2-2,TRBV6-6,-,TRBD1,CASSPLRTGDTGELFF,TGTGCCAGCAGTCCCCTCAGGACAGGGGACACCGGGGAGCTGTTTTTT
TRBJ2-7,TRBV2,-,TRBD1,CASSGTGPPSGEQYF,TGTGCCAGCAGTGGGACAGGGCCTCCGTCGGGTGAGCAGTACTTC
TRBJ2-2,TRBV4-1,few,-,CASRKQLNTGELFF,TGCGCCAGCAGAAAACAGCTGAACACCGGGGAGCTGTTTTTT
TRBJ2-6,TRBV11-2,-,TRBD2,CASSRAGAGANVLTF,TGTGCCAGCAGCCGAGCGGGGGCTGGGGCCAACGTCCTGACTTTC
TRBJ2-5,TRBV7-6,once,TRBD2,CASSPSPPSGLAGEGETQYF,TGTGCCAGCAGCCCCTCCCCCCCCAGCGGGCTCGCCGGGGAGGGAGAGACCCAGTACTTC
TRBJ2-1,TRBV21-1,-,-,CASSKLSMSKGYEQFF,TGTGCCAGCAGCAAATTGAGTATGAGTAAGGGCTATGAGCAGTTCTTC
TRBJ1-2,TRBV2,few,-,CASSGMSNYGYTF,TGTGCCAGCAGCGGAATGAGTAACTATGGCTACACCTTC
TRBJ2-1,TRBV6-4,-,TRBD2,CASSDGTSNEQFF,TGTGCCAGCAGTGACGGGACTAGCAATGAGCAGTTCTTC
TRBJ2-1,TRBV5-1,-,-,CASSLSTGSYNEQFF,TGCGCCAGCAGCTTATCGACAGGCTCCTACAATGAGCAGTTCTTC
TRBJ2-3,TRBV18,-,-,CASSPPTSTDTQYF,TGTGCCAGCTCACCACCTACGAGCACAGATACGCAGTATTTT
TRBJ2-7,TRBV29-1,-,-,CSARAGFEQYF,TGCAGCGCAAGAGCAGGGTTCGAGCAGTACTTC
TRBJ1-5,TRBV6-1,-,-,CASSGGAQPQHF,TGTGCCAGCAGTGGGGGGGCTCAGCCCCAGCATTTT
TRBJ2-7,TRBV5-8,-,-,CASSFAPSYEQYF,TGTGCCAGCAGCTTTGCCCCCTCCTACGAGCAGTACTTC
TRBJ2-7,TRBV5-5,-,TRBD2,CASSSLAGVEHEQYF,TGTGCCAGCAGCTCCCTAGCGGGAGTAGAACACGAGCAGTACTTC
TRBJ1-2,TRBV7-9,-,TRBD1,CASSGGTGFGYGYTF,TGTGCCAGCAGCGGAGGGACAGGGTTCGGCTATGGCTACACCTTC
TRBJ2-7,TRBV5-1,-,TRBD2,CASSPITSGSYEQYF,TGCGCCAGCAGCCCGATTACTAGCGGCTCCTACGAGCAGTACTTC
TRBJ1-2,TRBV15,-,-,CATSRDRNEFGGYTF,TGTGCCACCAGCAGAGATCGAAATGAGTTTGGTGGCTACACCTTC
TRBJ1-4,TRBV28,-,-,CASSFEGVWEKLFF,TGTGCCAGCAGTTTCGAGGGGGTGTGGGAAAAACTGTTTTTT
TRBJ1-4,TRBV6-1,once,-,CASSEVALNEKLFF,TGTGCCAGCAGTGAGGTGGCCCTAAATGAAAAACTGTTTTTT
TRBJ2-5,TRBV4-2,-,TRBD2,CASSQDLGLAGARGETQYF,TGTGCCAGCAGCCAAGACTTGGGACTAGCGGGAGCAAGGGGAGAGACCCAGTACTTC
TRBJ2-1,TRBV19,-,-,CASSMGQGYYNEQFF,TGTGCCAGTAGTATGGGTCAGGGGTACTACAATGAGCAGTTCTTC
TRBJ1-2,TRBV7-2,-,TRBD1,CASSFSGQAYGYTF,TGTGCCAGCAGCTTTAGCGGACAGGCCTATGGCTACACCTTC
TRBJ2-5,TRBV7-6,-,-,CASSLERGSAQYF,TGTGCCAGCAGCTTAGAAAGGGGTTCGGCCCAGTACTTC
TRBJ2-7,TRBV28,-,TRBD1,CASRSGQGFSYEQYF,TGTGCCAGCAGATCGGGACAGGGGTTTTCCTACGAGCAGTACTTC
TRBJ1-3,TRBV6-1,-,TRBD1,CASSRQGAAGNTIYF,TGTGCCAGCAGCAGACAGGGGGCCGCTGGAAACACCATATATTTT
TRBJ2-1,TRBV30,-,TRBD2,CAWRETSGSINEQFF,TGTGCCTGGAGGGAAACTAGCGGGAGTATAAATGAGCAGTTCTTC